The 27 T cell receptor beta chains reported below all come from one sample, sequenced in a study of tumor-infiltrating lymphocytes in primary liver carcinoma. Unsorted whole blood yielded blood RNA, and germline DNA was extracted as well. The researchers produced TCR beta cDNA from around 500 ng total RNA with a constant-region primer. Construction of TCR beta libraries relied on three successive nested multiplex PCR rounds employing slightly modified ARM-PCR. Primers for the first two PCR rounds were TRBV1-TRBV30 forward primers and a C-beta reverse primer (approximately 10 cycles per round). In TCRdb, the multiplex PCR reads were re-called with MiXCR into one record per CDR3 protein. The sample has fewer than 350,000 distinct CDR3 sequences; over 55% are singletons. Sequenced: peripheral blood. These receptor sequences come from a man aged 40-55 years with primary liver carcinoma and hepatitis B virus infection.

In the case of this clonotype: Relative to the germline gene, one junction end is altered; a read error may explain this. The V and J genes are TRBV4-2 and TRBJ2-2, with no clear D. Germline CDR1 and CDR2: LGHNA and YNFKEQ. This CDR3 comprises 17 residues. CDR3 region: CASSQKSRSVNTGELFF. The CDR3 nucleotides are TGTGCCAGCAGCCAAAAATCGCGCAGCGTTAACACAGGGGAGCTGTTTTTT.

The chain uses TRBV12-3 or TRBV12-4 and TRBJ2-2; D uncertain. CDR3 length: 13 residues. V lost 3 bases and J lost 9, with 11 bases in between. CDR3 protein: CASSLLGTRELFF. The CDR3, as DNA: TGTGCCAGCAGTTTGCTCGGAACCAGGGAGCTGTTTTTT.

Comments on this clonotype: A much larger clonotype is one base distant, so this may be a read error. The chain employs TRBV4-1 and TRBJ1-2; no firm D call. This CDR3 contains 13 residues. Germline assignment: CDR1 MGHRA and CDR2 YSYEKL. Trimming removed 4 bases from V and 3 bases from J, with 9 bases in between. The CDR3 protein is CASSREGYYGYTF. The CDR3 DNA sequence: TGCGCCAGCAGCCGAGAGGGATACTATGGCTACACCTTC.

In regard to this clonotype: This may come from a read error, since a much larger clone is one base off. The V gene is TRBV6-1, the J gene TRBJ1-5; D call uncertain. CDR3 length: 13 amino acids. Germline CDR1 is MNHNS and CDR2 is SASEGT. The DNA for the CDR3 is TGTGCCAGCAGTGAATACATTGGTCAGCCCCAGCTTTTT. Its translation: CASSEYIGQPQLF.

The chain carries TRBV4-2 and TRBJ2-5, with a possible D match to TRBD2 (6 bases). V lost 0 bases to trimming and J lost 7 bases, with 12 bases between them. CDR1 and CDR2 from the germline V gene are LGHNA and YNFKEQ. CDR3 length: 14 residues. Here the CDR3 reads CASSQEGGEGTQYF. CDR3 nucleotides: TGTGCCAGCAGCCAAGAAGGAGGGGAAGGGACCCAGTACTTC.

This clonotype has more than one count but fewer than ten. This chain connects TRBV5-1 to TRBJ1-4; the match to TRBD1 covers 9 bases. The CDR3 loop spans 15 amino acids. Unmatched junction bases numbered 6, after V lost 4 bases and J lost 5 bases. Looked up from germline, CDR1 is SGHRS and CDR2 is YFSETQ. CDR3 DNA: TGCGCCAGCAGCCCCACCGGGACAGGGAATGAAAAACTGTTTTTT. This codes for CASSPTGTGNEKLFF.

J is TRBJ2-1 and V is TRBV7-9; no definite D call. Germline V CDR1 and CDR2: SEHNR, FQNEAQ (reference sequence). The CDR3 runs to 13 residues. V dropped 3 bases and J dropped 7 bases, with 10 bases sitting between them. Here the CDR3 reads CASSFGQENEQFF. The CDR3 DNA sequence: TGTGCCAGCAGCTTCGGTCAGGAGAATGAGCAGTTCTTC.

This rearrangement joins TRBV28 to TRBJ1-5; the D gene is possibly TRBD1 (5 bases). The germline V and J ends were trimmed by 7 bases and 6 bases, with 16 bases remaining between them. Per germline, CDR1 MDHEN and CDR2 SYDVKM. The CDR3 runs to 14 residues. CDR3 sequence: CASNEGIVGQPQHF. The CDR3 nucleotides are TGTGCCAGCAATGAGGGGATAGTTGGTCAGCCCCAGCATTTT.

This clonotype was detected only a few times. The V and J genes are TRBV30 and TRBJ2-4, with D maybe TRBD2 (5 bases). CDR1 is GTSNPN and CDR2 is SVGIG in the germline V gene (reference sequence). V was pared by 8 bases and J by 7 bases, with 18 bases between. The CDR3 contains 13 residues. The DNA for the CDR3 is TGTGCCGGACCACGGCGGGTTAGGAACATTCAGTACTTC. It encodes CAGPRRVRNIQYF.

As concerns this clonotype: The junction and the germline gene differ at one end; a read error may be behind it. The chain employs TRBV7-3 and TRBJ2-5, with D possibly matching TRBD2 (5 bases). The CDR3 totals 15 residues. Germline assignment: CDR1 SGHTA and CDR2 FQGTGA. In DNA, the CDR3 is TGTGCAAGCAGCCCCTCGGCGGGCCCACACGAGACCCAGTACTTC. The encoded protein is CASSPSAGPHETQYF.

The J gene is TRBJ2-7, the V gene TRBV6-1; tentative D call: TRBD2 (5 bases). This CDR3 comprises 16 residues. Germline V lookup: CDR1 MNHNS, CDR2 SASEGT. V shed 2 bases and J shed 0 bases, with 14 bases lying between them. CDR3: CASSESPSLASYEQYF. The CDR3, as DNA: TGTGCCAGCAGTGAAAGTCCGAGCCTAGCCTCCTACGAGCAGTACTTC.

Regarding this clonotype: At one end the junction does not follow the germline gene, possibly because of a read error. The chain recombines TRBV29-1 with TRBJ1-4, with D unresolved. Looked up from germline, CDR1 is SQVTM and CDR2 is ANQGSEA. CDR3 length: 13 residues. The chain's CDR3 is CGVMAGLNEKLFF. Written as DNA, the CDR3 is TGCGGCGTTATGGCAGGACTTAATGAAAAACTGTTTTTT.

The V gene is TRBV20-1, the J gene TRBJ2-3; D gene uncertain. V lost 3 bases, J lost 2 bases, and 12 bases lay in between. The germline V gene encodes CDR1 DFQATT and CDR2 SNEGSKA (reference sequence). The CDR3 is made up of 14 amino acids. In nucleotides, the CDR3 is TGCAGTGCTAGTGCCGATCCGTTCACAGATACGCAGTATTTT. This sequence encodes CSASADPFTDTQYF.

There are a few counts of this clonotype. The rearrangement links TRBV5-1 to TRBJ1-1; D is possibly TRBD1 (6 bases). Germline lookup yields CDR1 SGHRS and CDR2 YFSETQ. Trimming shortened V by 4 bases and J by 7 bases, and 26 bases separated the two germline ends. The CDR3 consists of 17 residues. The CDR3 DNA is TGCGCCAGCAGCCCCGCTATAATGATCGGGGGCGCGGGTGAAGCTTTCTTT. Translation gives CASSPAIMIGGAGEAFF. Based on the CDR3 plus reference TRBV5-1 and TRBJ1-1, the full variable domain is KAGVTQTPRYLIKTRGQQVTLSCSPISGHRSVSWYQQTPGQGLQFLFEYFSETQRNKGNFPGRFSGRQFSNSRSEMNVSTLELGDSALYLCASSPAIMIGGAGEAFFGQGTRLTVV.

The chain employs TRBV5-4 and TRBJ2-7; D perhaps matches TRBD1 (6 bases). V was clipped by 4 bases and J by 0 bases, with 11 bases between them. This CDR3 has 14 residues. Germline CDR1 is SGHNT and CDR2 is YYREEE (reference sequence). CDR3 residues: CASSADRFSYEQYF. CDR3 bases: TGTGCCAGCAGCGCTGACAGGTTCTCCTACGAGCAGTACTTC.

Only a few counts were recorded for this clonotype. The CDR3 spells CASSHPSDTQYF. CDR3 bases: TGTGCCAGCAGCCATCCGTCAGATACGCAGTATTTT. The chain combines TRBV5-4 with TRBJ2-3; D remains unclear. V lost 4 bases and J lost 4, with 7 bases in between. The CDR3 runs to 12 residues. CDR1 and CDR2 (germline): SGHNT, YYREEE (reference sequence).

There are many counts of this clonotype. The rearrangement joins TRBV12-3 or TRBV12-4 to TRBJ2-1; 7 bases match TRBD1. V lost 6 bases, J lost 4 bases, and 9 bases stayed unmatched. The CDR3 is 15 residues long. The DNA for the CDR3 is TGTGCCAGCAGGGGGTCGGGACAGCCATACAATGAGCAGTTCTTC. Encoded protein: CASRGSGQPYNEQFF.

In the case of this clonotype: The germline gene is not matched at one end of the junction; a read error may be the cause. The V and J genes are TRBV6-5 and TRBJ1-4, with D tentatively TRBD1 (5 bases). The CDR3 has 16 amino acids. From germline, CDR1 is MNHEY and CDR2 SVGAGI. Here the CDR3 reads CASSYDSPPTNEKLVF. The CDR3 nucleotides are TGTGCCAGCAGTTATGACAGTCCTCCAACTAATGAAAAACTGGTTTTT.

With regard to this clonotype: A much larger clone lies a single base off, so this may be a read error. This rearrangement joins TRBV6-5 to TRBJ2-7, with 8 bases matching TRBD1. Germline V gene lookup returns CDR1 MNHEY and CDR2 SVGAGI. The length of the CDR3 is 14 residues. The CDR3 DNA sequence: TGTGCCAGCAGTTATCGGCAGGGGGCCTACGAGCAGGACTTC. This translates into CASSYRQGAYEQDF.

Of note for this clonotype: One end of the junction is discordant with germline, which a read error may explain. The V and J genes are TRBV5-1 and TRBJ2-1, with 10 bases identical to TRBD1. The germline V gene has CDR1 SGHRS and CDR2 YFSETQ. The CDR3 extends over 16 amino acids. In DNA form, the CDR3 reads TGCACCAGCAGCTTGGCCGAGGGACAGGGGTACGATGAGCAGTTCTTC. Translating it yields CTSSLAEGQGYDEQFF. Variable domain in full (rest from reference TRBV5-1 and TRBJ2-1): KAGVTQTPRYLIKTRGQQVTLSCSPISGHRSVSWYQQTPGQGLQFLFEYFSETQRNKGNFPGRFSGRQFSNSRSEMNVSTLELGDSALYLCTSSLAEGQGYDEQFFGPGTRLTVL.

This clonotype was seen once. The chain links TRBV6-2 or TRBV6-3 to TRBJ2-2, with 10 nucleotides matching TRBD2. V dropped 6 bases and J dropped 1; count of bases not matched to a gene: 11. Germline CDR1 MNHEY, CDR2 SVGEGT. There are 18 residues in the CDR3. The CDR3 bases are TGTGCCAGCAGCCAAGGGGCACTAGCGGGATGGAACACCGGGGAGCTGTTTTTT. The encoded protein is CASSQGALAGWNTGELFF.

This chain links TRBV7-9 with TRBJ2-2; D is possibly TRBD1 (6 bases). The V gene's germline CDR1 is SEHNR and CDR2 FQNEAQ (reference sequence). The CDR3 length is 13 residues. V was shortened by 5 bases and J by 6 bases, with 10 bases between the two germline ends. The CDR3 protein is CASSPQGSGELFF. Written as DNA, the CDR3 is TGTGCCAGCAGCCCACAGGGTTCCGGGGAGCTGTTTTTT.

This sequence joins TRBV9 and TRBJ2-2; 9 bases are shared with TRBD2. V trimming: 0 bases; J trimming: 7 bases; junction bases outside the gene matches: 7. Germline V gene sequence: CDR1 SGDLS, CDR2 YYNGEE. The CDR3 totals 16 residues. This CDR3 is CASSVAAGGPDGELFF. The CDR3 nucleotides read TGTGCCAGCAGCGTAGCCGCGGGAGGGCCGGACGGGGAGCTGTTTTTT.

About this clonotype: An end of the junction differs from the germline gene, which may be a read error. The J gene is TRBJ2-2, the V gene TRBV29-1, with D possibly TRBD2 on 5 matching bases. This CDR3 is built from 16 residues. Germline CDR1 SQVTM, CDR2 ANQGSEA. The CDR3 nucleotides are TGCAGCGTTGCCCCCGACGGAATTGGGAACACCGGGGTGCTGTTTTTT. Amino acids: CSVAPDGIGNTGVLFF.

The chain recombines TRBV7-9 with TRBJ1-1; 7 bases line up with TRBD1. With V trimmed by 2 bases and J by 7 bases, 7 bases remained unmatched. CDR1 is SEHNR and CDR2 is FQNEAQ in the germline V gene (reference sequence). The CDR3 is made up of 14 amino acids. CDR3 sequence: CASSLPYRGSEAFF. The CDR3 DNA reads TGTGCCAGCAGCTTACCCTACAGGGGAAGTGAAGCTTTCTTT.

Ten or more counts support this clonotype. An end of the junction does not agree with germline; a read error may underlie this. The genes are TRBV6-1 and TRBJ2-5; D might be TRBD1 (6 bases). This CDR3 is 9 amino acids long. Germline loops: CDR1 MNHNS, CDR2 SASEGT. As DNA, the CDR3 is TGTGCCAGCGAGGGACAAAAACACTTC. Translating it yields CASEGQKHF.

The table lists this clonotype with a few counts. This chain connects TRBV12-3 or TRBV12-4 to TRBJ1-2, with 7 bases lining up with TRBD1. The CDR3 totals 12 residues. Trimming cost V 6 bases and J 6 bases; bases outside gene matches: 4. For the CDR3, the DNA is TGTGCCAGCAGCCGGGACAGAAATGGCTACACCTTC. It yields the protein CASSRDRNGYTF.